One sample yielded the 13 T cell receptor beta chains listed below, sequenced in a study of T cell responses to AZD1222 COVID-19 vaccine (dated by TCRdb to about 2021). Taken with the paper, the label for time point translates to: about 28 days (+/-7) after the second vaccine dose. Receptor amplification or capture employed the immunoSEQ multiplex PCR assay. Drawn from immuneACCESS, this table holds only the in-frame rearrangements with V and J called that TCRdb kept. Clones are partly lost; checked studies trace under half to an unresolved V gene and leave the rest unexplained. Counted in this sample were under 200,000 clones; approximately 90% of them appeared once. 4.3% of the sample is in the top ten clones. Source: peripheral blood, taken 28 days after the second AZD1222 dose. These TCRs come from an adult who received the AZD1222 COVID-19 vaccine.

This clone was detected once. V gene TRBV5-8 combines with J gene TRBJ2-3; perhaps TRBD2 as D (5 bases). Trimming removed 2 bases at V and 6 bases at J, with 10 bases between. Germline CDR1 and CDR2: SGHTS and YDEGEE. CDR3 length: 13 residues. CDR3 sequence (DNA): TGTGCCAGCAGCTTACAGTGGGAGGATACGCAGTATTTT. Its translation: CASSLQWEDTQYF.

V is TRBV2 and J is TRBJ1-6; D gene uncertain. Per germline, CDR1 SNHLY and CDR2 FYNNEI. Trimming took off 3 bases at V and 13 bases at J, with 7 bases between the two ends. This CDR3 region has 11 residues. CDR3 protein: CASSDPGPLHF. Here the CDR3 DNA reads TGTGCCAGCAGTGACCCCGGGCCCCTCCACTTT.

The chain couples TRBV11-2 to TRBJ2-5; 9 positions agree with TRBD2. Germline-derived CDR1 and CDR2 are SGHAT and FQNNGV. Germline trimming cut 3 bases from V and 4 bases from J; bases unmatched to any gene: 9. This CDR3 comprises 16 residues. The CDR3 region is CASSFGSAGGPETQYF. DNA for the CDR3: TGTGCCAGCAGCTTTGGGAGCGCGGGGGGGCCAGAGACCCAGTACTTC. The full variable domain, its missing parts supplied by reference TRBV11-2 and TRBJ2-5, is EAGVAQSPRYKIIEKRQSVAFWCNPISGHATLYWYQQILGQGPKLLIQFQNNGVVDDSQLPKDRFSAERLKGVDSTLKIQPAKLEDSAVYLCASSFGSAGGPETQYFGPGTRLLVL.

The chain couples TRBV7-9 to TRBJ1-1; D may be TRBD1 (5 bases). V was trimmed by 3 bases and J by 3 bases, leaving 11 bases between them. Germline CDR1 reads SEHNR; CDR2 reads FQNEAQ (reference sequence). The CDR3 contains 14 residues. The CDR3 is CASSLKGVDTEAFF. The CDR3 DNA follows: TGTGCCAGCAGCTTGAAAGGGGTGGACACTGAAGCTTTCTTT.

The chain recombines TRBV27 with TRBJ1-1; 7 bases map to TRBD1. V shed 8 bases, J shed 2 bases, and the junction held 11 bases outside the gene matches. The CDR3 covers 15 residues. CDR1 and CDR2 from the germline V gene are MNHEY and SMNVEV (reference sequence). CDR3 coding DNA: TGTGCCAGCGCCGGGCCCTCAGGGGGTAACACTGAAGCTTTCTTT. It specifies CASAGPSGGNTEAFF.

This chain links TRBV7-9 with TRBJ2-6; D perhaps matches TRBD2 (6 bases). CDR3 length equals 18 residues. V dropped 5 bases and J dropped 0 bases, with 17 bases sitting between them. Looked up from germline, CDR1 is SEHNR and CDR2 is FQNEAQ (reference sequence). The CDR3 is CASSNYRDSSSGANVLTF. The CDR3 nucleotides read TGTGCCAGCAGCAACTACCGGGACTCTAGCTCTGGGGCCAACGTCCTGACTTTC. Drawing the rest from reference TRBV7-9 and TRBJ2-6, the complete variable domain is DTGVSQNPRHKITKRGQNVTFRCDPISEHNRLYWYRQTLGQGPEFLTYFQNEAQLEKSRLLSDRFSAERPKGSFSTLEIQRTEQGDSAMYLCASSNYRDSSSGANVLTFGAGSRLTVL.

The chain links TRBV3-1 (or the pseudogene TRBV3-2) to TRBJ2-1; the D is unclear. The CDR3 has 14 residues. V lost 4 bases to trimming and J lost 0 bases, with 7 bases between them. The germline V gene has CDR1 LGHDT and CDR2 YNNKEL (reference sequence). The CDR3 DNA reads as TGTGCCAGCAGCCTCCTCGGCTCCTACAATGAGCAGTTCTTC. It specifies CASSLLGSYNEQFF.

This clone was seen only a few times. This rearrangement joins TRBV6-2 or TRBV6-3 to TRBJ1-5; unclear D gene. Germline CDR1 reads MNHEY; CDR2 reads SVGEGT. Deletions cut 5 bases from V and 9 bases from J, with 17 bases between. CDR3 length: 14 amino acids. The CDR3 sequence is CASSQIPGFGPQHF. The CDR3 DNA reads as TGTGCCAGCAGTCAAATACCGGGATTTGGGCCCCAGCATTTT.

The chain carries TRBV6-6 and TRBJ2-7; 8 nucleotides align to TRBD1. J gave up 3 bases and V 2 bases, and 3 bases lay outside the gene matches. Per the germline V gene, CDR1 is MNHNY and CDR2 is SVGAGI (reference sequence). CDR3 size: 14 residues. The CDR3 protein is CASSYNGQGYEQYF. For the CDR3, the DNA is TGTGCCAGCAGTTACAACGGACAGGGCTACGAGCAGTACTTC.

The chain links TRBV6-5 to TRBJ1-2; 10 bases agree with TRBD1. Trimming took 7 bases from V and 4 from J; bases not matched to a gene: 3. CDR1 MNHEY and CDR2 SVGAGI come from the germline V gene. The CDR3 loop spans 13 amino acids. CDR3 sequence: CASTGQGIYGYTF. The DNA of the CDR3 is TGTGCCAGCACGGGACAGGGGATCTATGGCTACACCTTC.

The chain couples TRBV6-2 or TRBV6-3 to TRBJ2-7; a weak D match, TRBD1 (5 bases). Trimming left V 3 bases short and J 3 bases short, with 9 bases between. Per the germline V gene, CDR1 is MNHEY and CDR2 is SVGEGT. This CDR3 comprises 13 residues. The DNA of the CDR3 is TGTGCCAGCAGTTATAGGGGCGACTACGAGCAGTACTTC. Encoded protein: CASSYRGDYEQYF.

This chain uses TRBV7-9 with TRBJ1-4; the D gene is possibly TRBD1 (6 bases). Trimming removed 5 bases at V and 8 bases at J, with 15 bases between. CDR3 size: 14 residues. Germline CDR1 is SEHNR and CDR2 is FQNEAQ (reference sequence). CDR3: CASSARGVGEKLFF. The CDR3 coding sequence is TGTGCCAGCAGCGCCAGGGGTGTAGGGGAAAAACTGTTTTTT.

The chain combines TRBV6-5 with TRBJ2-3, with D maybe TRBD1 (6 bases). V shed 6 bases and J shed 6 bases, with 13 bases lying between them. This CDR3 spans 13 amino acids. Germline-derived CDR1 and CDR2 are MNHEY and SVGAGI. The CDR3 DNA reads TGTGCCAGCAGGCGCAGGGGCTCGGATACGCAGTATTTT. Translation gives CASRRRGSDTQYF.